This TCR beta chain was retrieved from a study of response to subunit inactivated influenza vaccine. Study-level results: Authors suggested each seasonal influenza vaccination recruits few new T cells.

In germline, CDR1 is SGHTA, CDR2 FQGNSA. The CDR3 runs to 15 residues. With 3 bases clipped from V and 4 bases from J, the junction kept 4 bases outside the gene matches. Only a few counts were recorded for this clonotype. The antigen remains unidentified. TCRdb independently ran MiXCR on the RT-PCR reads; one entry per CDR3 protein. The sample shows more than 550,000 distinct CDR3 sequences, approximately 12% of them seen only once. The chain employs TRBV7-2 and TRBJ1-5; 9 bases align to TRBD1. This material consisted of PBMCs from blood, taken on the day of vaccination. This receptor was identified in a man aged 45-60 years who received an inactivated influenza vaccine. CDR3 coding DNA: TGTGCCAGCAGCTTGGACAGGGGCCGTAATCAGCCCCAGCATTTT. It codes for CASSLDRGRNQPQHF.